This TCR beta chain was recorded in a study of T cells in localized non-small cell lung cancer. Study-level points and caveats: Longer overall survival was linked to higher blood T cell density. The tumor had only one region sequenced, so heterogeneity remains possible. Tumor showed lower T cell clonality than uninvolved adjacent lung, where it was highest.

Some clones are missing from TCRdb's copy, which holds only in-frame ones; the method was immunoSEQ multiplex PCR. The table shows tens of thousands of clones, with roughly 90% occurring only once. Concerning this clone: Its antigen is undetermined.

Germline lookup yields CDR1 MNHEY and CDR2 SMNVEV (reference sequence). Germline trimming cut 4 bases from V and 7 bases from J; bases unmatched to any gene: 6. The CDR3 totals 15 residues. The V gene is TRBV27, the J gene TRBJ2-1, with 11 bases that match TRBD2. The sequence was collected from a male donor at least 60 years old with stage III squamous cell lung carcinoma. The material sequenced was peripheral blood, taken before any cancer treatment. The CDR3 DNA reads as TGTGCCAGCAGTTGGTGGCTAGCGGGGGGAAATGAGCAGTTCTTC. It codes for CASSWWLAGGNEQFF.